This T cell receptor (beta chain) comes out of a study of blood T cells in healthy people across ages. Notes on the study in general: Diversity was estimated from one million T cells, and these estimates were considered underestimates.

PCR was performed a second time for 7 to 11 cycles using a sample-barcoded 5' primer and a J-beta primer mix. Every sample gave at least 2.5 million paired-end reads containing CDR3. TCRdb redid the calling of the 5' RACE reads with MiXCR, one entry per CDR3 protein. The data hold about 1,500,000 distinct CDR3 sequences, with 28% observed a single time. With regard to this clonotype: What it binds is unknown.

Germline-derived CDR1 and CDR2 are SNHLY and FYNNEI. The CDR3 covers 14 residues. Trimming cost V 4 bases and J 0 bases, with 6 bases left between them. The specimen was blood. This chain links TRBV2 with TRBJ2-2; no firm D call. The source of this sequence is a woman in her twenties or thirties in good health. The CDR3 bases are TGTGCCAGCAGTGCAGATACGAACACCGGGGAGCTGTTTTTT. Encoded protein: CASSADTNTGELFF.